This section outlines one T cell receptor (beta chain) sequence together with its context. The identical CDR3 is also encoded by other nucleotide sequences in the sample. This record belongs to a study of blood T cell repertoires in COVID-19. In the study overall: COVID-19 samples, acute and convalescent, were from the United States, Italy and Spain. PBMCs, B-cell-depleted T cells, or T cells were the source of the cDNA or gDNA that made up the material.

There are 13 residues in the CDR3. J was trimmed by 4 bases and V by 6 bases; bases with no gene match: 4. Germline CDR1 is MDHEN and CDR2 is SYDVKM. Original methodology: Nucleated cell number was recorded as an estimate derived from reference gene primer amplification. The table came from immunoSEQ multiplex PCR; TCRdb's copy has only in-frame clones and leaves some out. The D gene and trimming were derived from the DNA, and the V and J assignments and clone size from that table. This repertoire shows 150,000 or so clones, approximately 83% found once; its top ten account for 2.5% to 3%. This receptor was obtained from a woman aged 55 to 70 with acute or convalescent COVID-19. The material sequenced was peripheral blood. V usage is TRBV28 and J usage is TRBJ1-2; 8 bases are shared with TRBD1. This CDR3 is CASRPGQVYGYTF. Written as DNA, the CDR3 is TGTGCCAGCAGGCCGGGACAGGTCTATGGCTACACCTTC.